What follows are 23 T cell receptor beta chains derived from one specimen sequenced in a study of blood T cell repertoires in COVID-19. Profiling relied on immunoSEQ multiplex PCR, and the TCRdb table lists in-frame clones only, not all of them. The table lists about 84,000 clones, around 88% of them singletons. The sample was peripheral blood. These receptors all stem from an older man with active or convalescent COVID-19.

The CDR3 DNA is TGTGCCAGCAGCCTTAGCCAAAATCAGCCCCAGCATTTT. It translates to CASSLSQNQPQHF. The V and J genes are TRBV6-5 and TRBJ1-5; D is undetermined. The CDR3 has 13 residues. Trimming took 6 bases from V and 4 from J, leaving 10 bases between them. CDR1 is MNHEY, CDR2 SVGAGI, per germline.

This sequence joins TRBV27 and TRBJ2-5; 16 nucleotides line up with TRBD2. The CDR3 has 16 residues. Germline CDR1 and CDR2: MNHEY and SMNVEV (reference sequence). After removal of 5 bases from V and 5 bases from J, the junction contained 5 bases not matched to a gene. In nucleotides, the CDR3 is TGTGCCAGCAGTCCGGGGACTAGCGGGAGGGGGGAGACCCAGTACTTC. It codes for CASSPGTSGRGETQYF.

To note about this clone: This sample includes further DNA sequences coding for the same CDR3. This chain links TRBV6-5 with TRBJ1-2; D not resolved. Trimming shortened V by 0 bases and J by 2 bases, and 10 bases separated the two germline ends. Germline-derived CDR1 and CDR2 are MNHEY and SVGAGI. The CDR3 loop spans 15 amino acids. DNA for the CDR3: TGTGCCAGCAGTTACTCGAGGGAGGCCAACTATGGCTACACCTTC. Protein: CASSYSREANYGYTF.

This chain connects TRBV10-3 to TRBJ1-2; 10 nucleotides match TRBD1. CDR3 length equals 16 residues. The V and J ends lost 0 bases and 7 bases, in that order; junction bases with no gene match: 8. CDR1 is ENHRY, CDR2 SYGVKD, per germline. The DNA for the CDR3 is TGTGCCATCAGTGAGTCAGGGACAGGGGTTGTTTGTGGCTACACCTTC. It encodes CAISESGTGVVCGYTF.

In DNA, the CDR3 is TGCGCCAGCAGAGCACGGACAGGGGGACATGAAAAACTGTTTTTT. As protein: CASRARTGGHEKLFF. The chain couples TRBV10-2 to TRBJ1-4, with 10 nucleotides matching TRBD1. The V segment lost 6 bases and the J segment 6 bases; nucleotides outside the gene matches: 7. This CDR3 has 15 amino acids. The V gene's germline CDR1 is WSHSY and CDR2 SAAADI.

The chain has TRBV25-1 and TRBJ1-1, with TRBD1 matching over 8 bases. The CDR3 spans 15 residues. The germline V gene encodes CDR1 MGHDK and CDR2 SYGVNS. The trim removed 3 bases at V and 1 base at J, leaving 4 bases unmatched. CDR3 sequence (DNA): TGTGCCAGCAGTGACCCCGGGACAGGGAACACTGAAGCTTTCTTT. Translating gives CASSDPGTGNTEAFF.

DNA of the CDR3: TGTGCCAGCAGCCCCTTGGGAGGTTGGGGATACAATGAGCAGTTCTTC. Its translation is CASSPLGGWGYNEQFF. V usage is TRBV7-3 and J usage is TRBJ2-1; a possible D gene is TRBD2 (6 bases). With 5 bases removed from V and 4 bases from J, the gap between germline ends came to 18 bases. Germline CDR1 and CDR2: SGHTA and FQGTGA. CDR3 length: 16 amino acids. Variable domain in full (rest from reference TRBV7-3 and TRBJ2-1): GAGVSQTPSNKVTEKGKYVELRCDPISGHTALYWYRQSLGQGPEFLIYFQGTGAADDSGLPNDRFFAVRPEGSVSTLKIQRTERGDSAVYLCASSPLGGWGYNEQFFGPGTRLTVL.

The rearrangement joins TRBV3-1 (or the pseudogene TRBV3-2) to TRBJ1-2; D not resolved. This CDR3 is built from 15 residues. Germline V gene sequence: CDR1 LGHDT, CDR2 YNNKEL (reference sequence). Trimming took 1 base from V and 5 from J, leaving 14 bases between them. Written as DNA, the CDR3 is TGTGCCAGCAGCCAAGGTCTAGGCCAAACTTATGGCTACACCTTC. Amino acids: CASSQGLGQTYGYTF.

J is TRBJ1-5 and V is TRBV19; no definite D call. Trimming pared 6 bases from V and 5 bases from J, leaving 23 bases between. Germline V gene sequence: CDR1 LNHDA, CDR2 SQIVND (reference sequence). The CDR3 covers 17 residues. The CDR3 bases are TGTGCCAGTAGCACGTCCCTCGGGGTCTGGCCTCATCAGCCCCAGCATTTT. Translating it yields CASSTSLGVWPHQPQHF.

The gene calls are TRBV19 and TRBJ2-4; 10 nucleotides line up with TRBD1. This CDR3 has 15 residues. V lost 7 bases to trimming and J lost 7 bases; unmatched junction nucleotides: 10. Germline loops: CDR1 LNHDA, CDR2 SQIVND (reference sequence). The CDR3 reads CASTPTDRGQNIQYF. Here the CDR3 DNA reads TGTGCCAGTACCCCAACCGACAGGGGGCAGAACATTCAGTACTTC.

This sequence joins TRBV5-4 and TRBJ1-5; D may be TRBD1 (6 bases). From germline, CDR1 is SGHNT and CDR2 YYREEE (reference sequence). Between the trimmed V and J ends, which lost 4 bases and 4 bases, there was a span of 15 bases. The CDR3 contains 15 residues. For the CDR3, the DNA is TGTGCCAGCAGCATGGGGGGGGGCGGAAATCAGCCCCAGCATTTT. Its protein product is CASSMGGGGNQPQHF.

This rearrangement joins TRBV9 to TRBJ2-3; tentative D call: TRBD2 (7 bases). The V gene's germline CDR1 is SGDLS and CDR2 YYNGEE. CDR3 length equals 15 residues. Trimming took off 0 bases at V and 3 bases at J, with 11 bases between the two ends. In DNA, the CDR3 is TGTGCCAGCAGCGTAGCCGGGGGGCCGACAGATACGCAGTATTTT. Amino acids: CASSVAGGPTDTQYF.

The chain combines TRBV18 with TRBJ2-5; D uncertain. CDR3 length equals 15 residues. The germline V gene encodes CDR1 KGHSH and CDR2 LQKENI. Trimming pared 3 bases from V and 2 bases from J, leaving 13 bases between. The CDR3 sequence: CASSPAAERQETQYF. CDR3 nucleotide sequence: TGTGCCAGCTCACCTGCAGCCGAGCGTCAAGAGACCCAGTACTTC.

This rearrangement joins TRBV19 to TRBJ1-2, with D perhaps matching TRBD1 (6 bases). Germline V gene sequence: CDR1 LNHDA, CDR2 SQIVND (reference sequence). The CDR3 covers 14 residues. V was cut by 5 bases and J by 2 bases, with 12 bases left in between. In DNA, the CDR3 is TGTGCCAGTAGTCCCTCGGGACACAACTATGGCTACACCTTC. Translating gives CASSPSGHNYGYTF.

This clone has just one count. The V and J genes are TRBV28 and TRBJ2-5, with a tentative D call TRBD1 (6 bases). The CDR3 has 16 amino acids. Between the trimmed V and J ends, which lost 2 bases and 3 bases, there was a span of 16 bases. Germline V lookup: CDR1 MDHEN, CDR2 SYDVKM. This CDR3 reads CASSLRERTDKETQYF. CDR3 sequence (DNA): TGTGCCAGCAGTTTAAGGGAACGGACAGATAAAGAGACCCAGTACTTC.

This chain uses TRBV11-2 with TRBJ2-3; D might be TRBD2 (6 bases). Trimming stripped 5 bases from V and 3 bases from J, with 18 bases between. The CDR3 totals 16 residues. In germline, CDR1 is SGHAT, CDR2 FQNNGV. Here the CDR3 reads CASSPQAGLVTDTQYF. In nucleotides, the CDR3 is TGTGCCAGCAGCCCCCAAGCGGGCCTAGTGACAGATACGCAGTATTTT.

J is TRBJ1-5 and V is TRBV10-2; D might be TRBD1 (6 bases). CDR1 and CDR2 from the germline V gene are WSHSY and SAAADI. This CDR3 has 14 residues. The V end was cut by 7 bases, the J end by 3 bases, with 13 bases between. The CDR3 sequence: CASTEQGYNQPQHF. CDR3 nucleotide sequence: TGCGCCAGCACCGAACAGGGCTACAATCAGCCCCAGCATTTT.

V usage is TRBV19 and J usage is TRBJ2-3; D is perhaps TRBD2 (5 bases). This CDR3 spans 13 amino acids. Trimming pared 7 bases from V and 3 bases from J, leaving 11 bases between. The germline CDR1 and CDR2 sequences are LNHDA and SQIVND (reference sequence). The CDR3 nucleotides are TGTGCCAGTAAGTCACGGGAAACAGATACGCAGTATTTT. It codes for CASKSRETDTQYF.

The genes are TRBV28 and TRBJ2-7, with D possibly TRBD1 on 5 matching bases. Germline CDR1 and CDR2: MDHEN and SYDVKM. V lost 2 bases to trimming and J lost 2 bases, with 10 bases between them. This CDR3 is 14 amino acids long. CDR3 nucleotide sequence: TGTGCCAGCAGTTTAAGGGGTCCCGCCTACGAGCAGTACTTC. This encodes CASSLRGPAYEQYF.

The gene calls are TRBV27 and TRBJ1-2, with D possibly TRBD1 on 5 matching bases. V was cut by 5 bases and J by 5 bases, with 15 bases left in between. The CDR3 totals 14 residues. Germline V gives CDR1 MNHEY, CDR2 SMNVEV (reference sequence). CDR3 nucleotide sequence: TGTGCCAGCAGTGCCGCAGGGATTTATTATGGCTACACCTTC. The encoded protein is CASSAAGIYYGYTF.

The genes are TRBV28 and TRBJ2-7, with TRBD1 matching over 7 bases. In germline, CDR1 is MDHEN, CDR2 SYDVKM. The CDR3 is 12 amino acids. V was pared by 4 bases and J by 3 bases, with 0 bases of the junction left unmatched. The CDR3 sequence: CASSWDSYEQYF. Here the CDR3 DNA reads TGTGCCAGCAGTTGGGACAGCTACGAGCAGTACTTC.

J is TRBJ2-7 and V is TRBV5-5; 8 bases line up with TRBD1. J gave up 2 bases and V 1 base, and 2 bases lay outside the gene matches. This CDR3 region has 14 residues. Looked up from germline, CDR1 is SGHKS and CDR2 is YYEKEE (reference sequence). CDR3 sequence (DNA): TGTGCCAGCAGCTTGACAGGGGGGACCTACGAGCAGTACTTC. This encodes CASSLTGGTYEQYF.

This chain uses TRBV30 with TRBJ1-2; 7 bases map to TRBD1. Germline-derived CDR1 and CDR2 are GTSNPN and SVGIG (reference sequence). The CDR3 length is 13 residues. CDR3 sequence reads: CACGTALNYGYTF. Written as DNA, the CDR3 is TGTGCGTGCGGGACAGCCCTTAACTATGGCTACACCTTC.